This T cell receptor beta chain came from a study of Graves' ophthalmopathy and Graves' hyperthyroidism. Amplification of TCR beta CDR3 regions used RNA transcripts. Second-round multiplex PCR came after first-round RT-PCR with HTBI primers. Using its own MiXCR run on the multiplex PCR reads, TCRdb lists one record per CDR3 protein. The sample holds 350,000 to 400,000 distinct CDR3 sequences; roughly 18% are singletons and the top ten take 1.5% to 2%. Details on this clonotype: The antigen is undetermined.

Study conclusions and caveats: Detected in blood as well were most expanded thyroid clonotypes with frequency above 0.001.

This CDR3 comprises 14 residues. The ends were cut back, 10 bases at V and 0 bases at J, with 15 bases in the middle. The material sequenced was peripheral blood. The V gene is TRBV12-3 or TRBV12-4, the J gene TRBJ1-1; D gene uncertain. This receptor was obtained from a woman aged 18-35 years with Graves' ophthalmopathy. The CDR3 region is CAIKIGRLNTEAFF. CDR3 DNA: TGTGCCATTAAGATCGGGCGGCTGAACACTGAAGCTTTCTTT.